The present T cell receptor (beta chain) was sequenced within a study of Ad26.COV2.S vaccination and SARS-CoV-2 variants. The wider study: The vaccine Ad26.COV2.S was put into the muscle once, or twice with 56 days between.

Treatment described: about 20 received Ad26.COV2.S at low or high dose, single or two shots; about 5 received placebo; per-sample allocation not given. Samples were taken on day 63 after the first vaccine or placebo injection. As for this clone: Its antigen remains unknown.

Study-wide results and caveats: People given the vaccine had a wider spike-specific TCR breadth than placebo recipients did.

TCRdb keeps only in-frame clones here, not all; method: immunoSEQ multiplex PCR. The table shows approximately 300,000 clones, with 70% to 90% occurring only once. The CDR3 has 15 residues. With 4 bases removed from V and 0 bases from J, the gap between germline ends came to 11 bases. CDR1 and CDR2 from the germline V gene are SGDLS and YYNGEE. The input for sequencing was peripheral blood, taken in a trial of Ad26.COV2.S vaccine versus placebo. The sequence was collected from a person between 18 and 65 years old who received the Ad26.COV2.S COVID-19 vaccine or a placebo. The gene calls are TRBV9 and TRBJ2-1, with D tentatively TRBD1 or TRBD2 (5 bases each). This CDR3 is CASSYGTSSYNEQFF. CDR3 DNA: TGTGCCAGCAGCTACGGGACCAGCTCCTACAATGAGCAGTTCTTC.